The subject of this entry is one T cell receptor beta chain. Its antigen remains unknown. TCRdb re-analysed the 5' RACE reads in MiXCR, keeping a single row per CDR3 protein. The table includes around 230,000 distinct CDR3 sequences, roughly 9.4% detected once. This record belongs to a study of identical twins. Regarding the study as a whole: Shared out-of-frame alpha sequences (those common to twins) showed excess low generation probability.

Material: memory (CD45RO+) T cells sorted from blood. The TCR comes from a woman between 18 and 29 years old in good health.

The DNA of the CDR3 is TGTGCCAGCAGCAAACACCTCGGGGGGAGCTATACAAATGAGCAGTTCTTC. Translating it yields CASSKHLGGSYTNEQFF. The chain employs TRBV21-1 and TRBJ2-1. TRBV21-1 counts as a pseudogene. The CDR3 covers 17 residues.